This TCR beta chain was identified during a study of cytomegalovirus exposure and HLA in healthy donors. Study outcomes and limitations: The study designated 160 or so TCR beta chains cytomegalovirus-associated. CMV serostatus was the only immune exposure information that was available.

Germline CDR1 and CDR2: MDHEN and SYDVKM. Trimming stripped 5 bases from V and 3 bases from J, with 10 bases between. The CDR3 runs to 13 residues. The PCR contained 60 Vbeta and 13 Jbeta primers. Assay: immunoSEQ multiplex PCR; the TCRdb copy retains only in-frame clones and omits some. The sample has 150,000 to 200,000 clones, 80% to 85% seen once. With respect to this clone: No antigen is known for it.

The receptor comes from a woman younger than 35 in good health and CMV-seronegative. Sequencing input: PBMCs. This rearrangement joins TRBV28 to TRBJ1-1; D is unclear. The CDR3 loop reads CASSRGVDTEAFF. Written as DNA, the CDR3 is TGTGCCAGCAGTCGTGGAGTTGACACTGAAGCTTTCTTT.